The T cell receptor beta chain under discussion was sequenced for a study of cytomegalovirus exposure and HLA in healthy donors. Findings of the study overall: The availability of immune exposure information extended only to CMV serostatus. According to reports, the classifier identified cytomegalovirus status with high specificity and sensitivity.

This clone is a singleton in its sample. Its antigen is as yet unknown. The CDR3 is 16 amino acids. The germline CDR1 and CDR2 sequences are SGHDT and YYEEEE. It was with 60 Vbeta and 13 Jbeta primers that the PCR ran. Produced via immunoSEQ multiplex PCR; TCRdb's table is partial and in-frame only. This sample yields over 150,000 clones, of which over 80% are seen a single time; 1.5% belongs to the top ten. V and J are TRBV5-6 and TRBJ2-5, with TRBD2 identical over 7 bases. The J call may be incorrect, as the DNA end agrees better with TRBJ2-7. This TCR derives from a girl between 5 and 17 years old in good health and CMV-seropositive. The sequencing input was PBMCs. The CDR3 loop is CASSLMGGFRSYEQYF. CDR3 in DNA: TGTGCCAGCAGCCTCATGGGAGGGTTTAGGTCCTACGAGCAGTACTTC.